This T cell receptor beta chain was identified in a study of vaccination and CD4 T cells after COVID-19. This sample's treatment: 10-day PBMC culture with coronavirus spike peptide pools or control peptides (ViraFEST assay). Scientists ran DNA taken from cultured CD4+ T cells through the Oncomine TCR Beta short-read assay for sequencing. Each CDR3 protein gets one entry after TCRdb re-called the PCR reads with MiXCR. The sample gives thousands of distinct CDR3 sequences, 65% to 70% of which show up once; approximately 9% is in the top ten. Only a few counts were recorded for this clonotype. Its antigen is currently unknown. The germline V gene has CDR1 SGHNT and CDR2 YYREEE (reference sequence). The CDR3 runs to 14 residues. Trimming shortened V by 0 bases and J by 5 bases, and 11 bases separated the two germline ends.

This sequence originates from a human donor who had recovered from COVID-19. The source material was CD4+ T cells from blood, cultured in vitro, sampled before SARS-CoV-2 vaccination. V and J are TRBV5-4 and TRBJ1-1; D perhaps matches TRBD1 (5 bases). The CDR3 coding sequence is TGTGCCAGCAGCTTGGACGGGGGTGGGACTGAAGCTTTCTTT. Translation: CASSLDGGGTEAFF.